The source of this T cell receptor (beta chain) is a study of CD8+CD57+ T cells in acquired aplastic anemia. Study overall: Yields of DNA that came from sorted CD4+ and CD8+ cells averaged roughly 3.2 ug. Study-wide points: The number of CD8+ CDR3 sequences shared by patients and controls was around 30. Significant differences in CD8+ Simpson's diversity were not observed between patients and controls.

This clonotype was observed once. Its target is unknown. Genomic DNA provided the template from which TCR beta VDJ and CDR3 profiles were obtained. TCRdb itself ran the reads through MiXCR, one entry per CDR3 protein. The repertoire holds 400,000 to 600,000 distinct CDR3 sequences, approximately 33% seen once, with roughly 0.89% in the top ten. The authors sequenced patients whose flow cytometry had shown CD8+CD57+ cell expansion. Every patient was diagnosed with severe acquired aplastic anemia. CDR3 length equals 12 residues. V was pared by 5 bases and J by 8 bases, with 10 bases between. Germline CDR1 reads SGHVS; CDR2 reads FNYEAQ.

The sequence derives from a human donor with aplastic anemia. The V gene is TRBV7-6, the J gene TRBJ2-1, with unresolved D. Source material: sorted CD4+, CD8+, or CD8+CD57+ T cells (not recorded which) from PBMCs. Written as DNA, the CDR3 is TGTGCCAGCAGCCTTAAGTTGGATGAGCAGTTCTTC. It codes for CASSLKLDEQFF.